The subject of this entry is one TCR beta chain. Its antigen is undetermined. TCRdb reprocessed the 5' RACE reads via MiXCR and lists one record per CDR3 protein. The sample holds 390,000 or so distinct CDR3 sequences, approximately 20% seen once. This sample was taken from a study of CD8 T cells in ankylosing spondylitis. General study findings and limits: Disease-linked clones reportedly concentrated significantly in matched ankylosing spondylitis synovial fluid. A TCR beta motif of under 10 highly homologous variants appeared characteristic of ankylosing spondylitis blood.

The TCR comes from a male donor with ankylosing spondylitis. Sequenced sample: blood, either unsorted or a sorted T cell fraction (not recorded which).

The CDR3 reads CASRSPGTRETDTQYF. CDR3 in DNA: TGTGCCAGCAGGTCACCCGGGACTAGAGAGACAGATACGCAGTATTTT. The chain is built from TRBV11-3 and TRBJ2-3; the match to TRBD2 covers 8 bases. CDR3 size: 16 residues. Germline V gene lookup returns CDR1 SGHNT and CDR2 YENEEA. V shed 6 bases and J 3 bases; nucleotides not matched to a gene: 11.